This T cell receptor (beta chain) appears in the sequencing data of a study of blood T cell repertoires in COVID-19. Study-level information: Sites in the United States, Italy and Spain provided acute and convalescent COVID-19 samples. The cDNA or gDNA used as material had been derived from T cells, B-cell-depleted T cells, or PBMCs.

This clone was seen just once. The authors' processing: Amplification with reference gene primers provided the estimates of nucleated cell counts. Libraries were prepared by immunoSEQ multiplex PCR; TCRdb keeps only in-frame clonotypes and omits some of them. V, J and clone size are those of that table, while D and trimming were read from the DNA. The profile covers under 250,000 clones, with around 81% appearing a single time and 2.3% taken by the ten largest. The material sequenced was peripheral blood. This TCR was sampled from a woman between 55 and 75 years old with acute or convalescent COVID-19.

The CDR3 protein is CASSLGSPGTGASGELFF. CDR3 bases: TGTGCCAGCAGCTTAGGCTCCCCCGGGACAGGGGCGTCCGGGGAGCTGTTTTTT. The chain recombines TRBV7-8 with TRBJ2-2; 10 bases are shared with TRBD1. The germline CDR1 and CDR2 sequences are SGHVS and FQNEAQ. V lost 1 base and J lost 6; bases outside the gene matches: 11. The CDR3 is 18 residues long. The full variable domain, its missing parts supplied by reference TRBV7-8 and TRBJ2-2, is GAGVSQSPRYKVAKRGQDVALRCDPISGHVSLFWYQQALGQGPEFLTYFQNEAQLDKSGLPSDRFFAERPEGSVSTLKIQRTQQEDSAVYLCASSLGSPGTGASGELFFGEGSRLTVL.